These 5 T cell receptor beta chains originate from one sample sequenced in a study of shared clonotypes between healthy human individuals. Sequencing was performed with immunoSEQ multiplex PCR; in TCRdb, only in-frame clones are kept and a portion is missing. The profile shows 600,000 to 750,000 clones, 60% to 80% of them singletons. The specimen was memory CD4+ T cells sorted from blood. Subset of the sample: CD45RA-negative fraction. The receptors here all came from a woman in her 30s in good health.

This clone was observed once. This chain uses TRBV29-1 with TRBJ2-5; D is possibly TRBD1 or TRBD2 (5 bases each). The CDR3 has 12 amino acids. V was pared by 1 base and J by 7 bases, with 10 bases between. CDR1 is SQVTM and CDR2 is ANQGSEA in the germline V gene. The CDR3 DNA reads as TGCAGCGTTGAAGGCGTGAGGGGGACCCAGTACTTC. It is translated as CSVEGVRGTQYF. The full variable domain, in which reference TRBV29-1 and TRBJ2-5 provide the parts outside the CDR3, is SAVISQKPSRDICQRGTSLTIQCQVDSQVTMMFWYRQQPGQSLTLIATANQGSEATYESGFVIDKFPISRPNLTFSTLTVSNMSPEDSSIYLCSVEGVRGTQYFGPGTRLLVL.

About this clone itself: A junction boundary mismatches the germline segment, possibly from a read error. CDR3 loop: CASSPTEQLIF. CDR3 coding DNA: TGTGCCAGCTCACCGACAGAGCAGTTGATCTTC. The V gene is TRBV18, the J gene TRBJ2-1; a weak D match, TRBD1 (5 bases). CDR1 is KGHSH, CDR2 LQKENI, per germline. This CDR3 is built from 11 residues.

The sample holds a few counts of this clone. The chain employs TRBV18 and TRBJ1-4; 9 bases agree with TRBD1. The junction had 5 bases not matched to a gene; V was cut back by 1 base and J by 2 bases. This CDR3 comprises 17 residues. Per germline, CDR1 KGHSH and CDR2 LQKENI. The CDR3 reads CASSPRGTGSTNEKLFF. The CDR3, as DNA: TGTGCCAGCTCACCACGAGGGACAGGGTCGACTAATGAAAAACTGTTTTTT.

The V gene is TRBV5-1, the J gene TRBJ2-7; D call uncertain. CDR1 and CDR2 (germline): SGHRS, YFSETQ. The length of the CDR3 is 14 residues. The V and J ends lost 0 bases and 0 bases respectively, with 7 bases between them. The CDR3 region has the DNA TGCGCCAGCAGCTTGGGGATCGCCTCCTACGAGCAGTACTTC. Translation: CASSLGIASYEQYF.

CDR3 loop: CASSFSGVRGGYTF. CDR3 DNA sequence: TGTGCCAGCAGTTTCTCAGGGGTGAGAGGAGGCTACACCTTC. The rearrangement links TRBV28 to TRBJ1-2, with D perhaps TRBD1 (6 bases). The CDR3 runs 14 residues. V was pared by 3 bases and J by 8 bases, with 16 bases between. CDR1 and CDR2 from the germline V gene are MDHEN and SYDVKM.